This entry concerns a single T cell receptor beta chain. This entry is derived from a study of blood T cell repertoires in COVID-19. CDR3 length: 14 amino acids. V was clipped by 5 bases and J by 1 base, with 11 bases between them. CDR1 and CDR2 (germline): SGHKS, YYEKEE (reference sequence). Assay: immunoSEQ multiplex PCR; the TCRdb copy retains only in-frame clones and omits some. Of fewer than 350,000 clones listed, roughly 90% are singletons. The sequenced sample was PBMCs or T cells enriched from blood (not recorded which). The sequence was obtained from a woman in her thirties or forties with acute COVID-19. The rearrangement joins TRBV5-5 to TRBJ2-3; TRBD2 might be the D (5 bases). The CDR3 DNA is TGTGCCAGCAGGGACTTGCGGGGCACAGATACGCAGTATTTT. Its protein is CASRDLRGTDTQYF.